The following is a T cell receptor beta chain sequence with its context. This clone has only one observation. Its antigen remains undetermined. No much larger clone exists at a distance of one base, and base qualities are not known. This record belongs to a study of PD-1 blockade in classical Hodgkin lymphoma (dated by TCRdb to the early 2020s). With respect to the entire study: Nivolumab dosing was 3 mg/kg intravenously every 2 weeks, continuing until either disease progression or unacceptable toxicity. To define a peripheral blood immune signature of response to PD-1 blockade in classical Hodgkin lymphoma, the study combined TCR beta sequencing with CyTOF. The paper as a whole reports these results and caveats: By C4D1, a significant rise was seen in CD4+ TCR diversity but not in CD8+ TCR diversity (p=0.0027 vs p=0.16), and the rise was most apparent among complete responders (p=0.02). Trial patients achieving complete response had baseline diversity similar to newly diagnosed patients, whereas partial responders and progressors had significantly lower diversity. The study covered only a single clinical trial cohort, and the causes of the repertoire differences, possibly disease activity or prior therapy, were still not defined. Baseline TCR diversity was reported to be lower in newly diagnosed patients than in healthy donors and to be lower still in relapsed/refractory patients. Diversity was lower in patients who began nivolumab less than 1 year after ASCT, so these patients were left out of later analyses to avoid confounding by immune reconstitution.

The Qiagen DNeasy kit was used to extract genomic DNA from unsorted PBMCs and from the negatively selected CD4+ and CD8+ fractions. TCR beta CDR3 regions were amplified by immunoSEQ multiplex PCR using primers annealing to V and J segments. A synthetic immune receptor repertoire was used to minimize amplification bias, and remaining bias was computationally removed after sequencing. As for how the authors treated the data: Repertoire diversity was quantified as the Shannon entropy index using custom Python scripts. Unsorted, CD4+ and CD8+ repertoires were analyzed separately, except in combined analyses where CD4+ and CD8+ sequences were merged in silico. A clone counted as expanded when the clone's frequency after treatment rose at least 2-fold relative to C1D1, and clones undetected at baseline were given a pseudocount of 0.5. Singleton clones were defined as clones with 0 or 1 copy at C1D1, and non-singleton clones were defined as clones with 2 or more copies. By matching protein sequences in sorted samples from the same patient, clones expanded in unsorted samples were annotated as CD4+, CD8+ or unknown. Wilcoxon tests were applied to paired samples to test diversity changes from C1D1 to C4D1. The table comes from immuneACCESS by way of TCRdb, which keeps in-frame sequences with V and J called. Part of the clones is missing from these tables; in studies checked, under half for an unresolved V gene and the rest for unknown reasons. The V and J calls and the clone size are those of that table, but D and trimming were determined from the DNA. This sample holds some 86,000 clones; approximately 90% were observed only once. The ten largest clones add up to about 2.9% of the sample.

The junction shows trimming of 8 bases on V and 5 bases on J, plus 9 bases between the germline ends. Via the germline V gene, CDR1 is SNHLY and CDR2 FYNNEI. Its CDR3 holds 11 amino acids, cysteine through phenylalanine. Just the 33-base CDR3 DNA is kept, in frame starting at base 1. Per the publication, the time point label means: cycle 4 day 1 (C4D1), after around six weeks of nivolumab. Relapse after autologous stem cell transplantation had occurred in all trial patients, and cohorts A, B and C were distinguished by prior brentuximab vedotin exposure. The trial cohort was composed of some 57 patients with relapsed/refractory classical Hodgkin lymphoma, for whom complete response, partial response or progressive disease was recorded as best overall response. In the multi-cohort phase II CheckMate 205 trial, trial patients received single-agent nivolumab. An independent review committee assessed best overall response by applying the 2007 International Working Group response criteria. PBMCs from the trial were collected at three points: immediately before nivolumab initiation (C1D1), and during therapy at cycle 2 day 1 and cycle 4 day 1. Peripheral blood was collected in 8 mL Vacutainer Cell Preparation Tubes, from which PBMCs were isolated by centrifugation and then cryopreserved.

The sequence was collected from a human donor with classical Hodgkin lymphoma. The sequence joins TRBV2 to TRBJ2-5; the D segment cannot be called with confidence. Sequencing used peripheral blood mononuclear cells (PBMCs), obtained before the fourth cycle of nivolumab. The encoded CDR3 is CASLYEETQYF. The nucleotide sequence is TGTGCCAGCCTCTATGAGGAGACCCAGTACTTC.